The rows below give T cell receptor beta chains drawn from one sample of a study of early T cells in non-severe SARS-CoV-2 infection. One entry per CDR3 protein results from TCRdb running MiXCR on the 5' RACE reads. This table has around 86,000 distinct CDR3 sequences, about 15% appearing once. Sequencing was carried out using whole blood. The source is an adult who was a healthcare worker with PCR-confirmed SARS-CoV-2 infection or an uninfected control (not recorded which). Each CDR3 is given with its conserved first and last residue. The D gene is left open where the match is weak. Clone size appears in some rows only: once, few, many, or a class for an expanded clone.

>many|TRBD1|16|TRBJ1-2|TRBV4-2
TGTGCCAGCAGTCTTATGACAGGGGAAAATAACTATGGCTACACCTTC
CASSLMTGENNYGYTF
>.|.|14|TRBJ1-3|TRBV11-1
TGTGCCAGCAGCTTACGACCCTCTGGAAACACCATATATTTT
CASSLRPSGNTIYF
>few|.|14|TRBJ2-5|TRBV7-2
TGTGCCAGCAGAAAAGGGGGGCCTCAAGAGACCCAGTACTTC
CASRKGGPQETQYF
>few|.|14|TRBJ1-6|TRBV12-3/TRBV12-4
TGTGCCAGCAGTTTTTCAAGTACCAATTCACCCCTCCACTTT
CASSFSSTNSPLHF
>.|TRBD2|17|TRBJ2-3|TRBV20-1
TGCAGTGCTAGTAGCCTAGCGGGGGTGACAATTACAGATACGCAGTATTTT
CSASSLAGVTITDTQYF
>few|TRBD1|15|TRBJ2-1|TRBV12-3/TRBV12-4
TGTGCCAGCAGTCCGCACGGACAGGGGAGCAATGAGCAGTTCTTC
CASSPHGQGSNEQFF
>.|.|14|TRBJ1-1|TRBV7-3
TGTGCCAGCAGCTTTTCCTTGCGGAACACTGAAGCTTTCTTT
CASSFSLRNTEAFF
>few|TRBD2|14|TRBJ2-2|TRBV12-3/TRBV12-4
TGTGCCAGCACCAAGCGGGGACGCACCGGGGAGCTGTTTTTT
CASTKRGRTGELFF
>few|.|14|TRBJ2-1|TRBV2
TGTGCCAGCAGTGACAGCCGTGGGTACAATGAGCAGTTCTTC
CASSDSRGYNEQFF
>.|.|14|TRBJ1-1|TRBV6-5
TGTGCCAGTACAAATCGGGCGGAGAACACTGAAGCTTTCTTT
CASTNRAENTEAFF
>.|.|12|TRBJ1-2|TRBV9
TGTGCCAGCAGCGTTAGCAGTCCTGGCTACACCTTC
CASSVSSPGYTF
>few|.|16|TRBJ1-1|TRBV19
TGTGCCAGTAGTATCCCTCGGGGTTCTAGTGACACTGAAGCTTTCTTT
CASSIPRGSSDTEAFF
>.|.|13|TRBJ1-5|TRBV12-5
TGTGCTAGTGGTTTAGGCAAAAATCAGCCCCAGCATTTT
CASGLGKNQPQHF
>few|.|12|TRBJ1-5|TRBV6-2/TRBV6-3
TGTGCCAGCAGTGGGACAAGCCAGCCCCAGCATTTT
CASSGTSQPQHF
>few|.|15|TRBJ2-6|TRBV21-1
TGTGCCAGCAACTACAGGGCTCCCGGGGCCAACGTCCTGACTTTC
CASNYRAPGANVLTF
>.|TRBD2|15|TRBJ2-3|TRBV5-6
TGTGCCAGCAGCGCGGGACAGCGGGGGGCAGATACGCAGTATTTT
CASSAGQRGADTQYF
>.|.|12|TRBJ1-3|TRBV15
TGTGCCACCAGCGGAGCTGGAAACACCATATATTTT
CATSGAGNTIYF
>.|.|15|TRBJ1-1|TRBV2
TGTGCCAGCAGTGAAGCTTTGAACCCGAGGGCTGAAGCTTTCTTT
CASSEALNPRAEAFF
>few|.|13|TRBJ1-6|TRBV2
TGTGCCAGCAGATTGGACAGAGGCTCACCCCTCCACTTT
CASRLDRGSPLHF
>.|.|19|TRBJ2-5|TRBV12-3/TRBV12-4
TGTGCCAGCAGTTTTCGTCCCTACTACGCGGGGGCCCGCCAAGAGACCCAGTACTTC
CASSFRPYYAGARQETQYF
>few|.|13|TRBJ1-4|TRBV10-3
TGTGCCATCGGCCGGGACCTAAATGAAAAACTGTTTTTT
CAIGRDLNEKLFF
>many|TRBD1|17|TRBJ2-2|TRBV24-1
TGTGCCACCAGTGATTGGACTCCGGGACAGGGGTCCGGGGAGCTGTTTTTT
CATSDWTPGQGSGELFF
>few|TRBD2|14|TRBJ2-3|TRBV6-6
TGTGCCAGCATCCCCGGGGGGGGCTCAGATACGCAGTATTTT
CASIPGGGSDTQYF
>.|.|12|TRBJ1-2|TRBV6-1
TGTGCCAGCAGTGAAGGGGGTAGCAGGCACACCTTC
CASSEGGSRHTF
>few|TRBD1|14|TRBJ2-1|TRBV20-1
TGCAGTGCCACATACAGGGGGCGCGGGAATGAGCAGTTCTTC
CSATYRGRGNEQFF
>few|TRBD1|15|TRBJ1-1|TRBV29-1
TGCAGCGTTCGGAAGACAGGGCAGGTGAACACTGAAGCTTTCTTT
CSVRKTGQVNTEAFF
>.|.|16|TRBJ2-3|TRBV4-2
TGTGCCAGCAGCCAAGAAAAGGGGGGCCAAACAGATACGCAGTATTTT
CASSQEKGGQTDTQYF
>.|.|13|TRBJ2-3|TRBV21-1
TGTGCCAGCAGCGGTACCGACCTGCTGGTTCAGTATTTT
CASSGTDLLVQYF
>few|TRBD2|16|TRBJ2-2|TRBV7-8
TGTGCCAGCAGCTCCCCAAGGGGACTAAACACCGGGGAGCTGTTTTTT
CASSSPRGLNTGELFF
>.|.|12|TRBJ1-1|TRBV20-1
TGCAGTGCTAGAGATCCCGGGGGCGTAGCTTTCTTT
CSARDPGGVAFF
>many|.|14|TRBJ1-1|TRBV6-2/TRBV6-3
TGTGCCAGCAGTTACTCGCGGCAGAACACTGAAGCTTTCTTT
CASSYSRQNTEAFF
>many|.|11|TRBJ1-4|TRBV29-1
TGCAGCGTTGAGTGGGAGGAAAAACTGTTTTTT
CSVEWEEKLFF
>many|TRBD1|20|TRBJ2-6|TRBV6-6
TGTGCCAGCAGTTACTCGCCCGGGACAGGGGACTTCTCTGGGGCCAACGTCCTGACTTTC
CASSYSPGTGDFSGANVLTF
>many|.|13|TRBJ2-5|TRBV7-8
TGTGCCAGCAGACAGGAAAGTCAAGAGACCCAGTACTTC
CASRQESQETQYF
>.|TRBD2|15|TRBJ2-3|TRBV7-2
TGTGCCAGCAGCTTACTTAGCGGGGTAGGAGATACGCAGTATTTT
CASSLLSGVGDTQYF
>many|.|15|TRBJ1-1|TRBV5-5
TGTGCCAGCAGACTGCAGGACAGAGGTTTTACTGAAGCTTTCTTT
CASRLQDRGFTEAFF
>.|.|13|TRBJ2-2|TRBV18
TGTGCCAGCTCACCACTTGACACCGGGGAGCTGTTTTTT
CASSPLDTGELFF
>few|.|13|TRBJ2-3|TRBV20-1
TGCAGTGCTAGGTTACTTCACACAGATACGCAGTATTTT
CSARLLHTDTQYF
>.|.|16|TRBJ2-2|TRBV6-5
TGTGCCAGCAGGGGAAATCAGGGGTTTGACACCGGGGAGCTGTTTTTT
CASRGNQGFDTGELFF
>few|.|14|TRBJ1-2|TRBV10-2
TGCGCCAGCAGTGAGGGGTTTAAAGGCTATGGCTACACCTTC
CASSEGFKGYGYTF
>.|.|11|TRBJ2-4|TRBV20-1
TGCAGTGCGTTGAACAAAAACATTCAGTACTTC
CSALNKNIQYF
>.|.|14|TRBJ1-2|TRBV12-3/TRBV12-4
TGTGCCAGCAGTTTCAAACAACAGGGATATGGCTACACCTTC
CASSFKQQGYGYTF
>many|TRBD2|15|TRBJ2-5|TRBV5-6
TGTGCCAGCAGGATAGCGGGGGGGCCTCGGGAGACCCAGTACTTC
CASRIAGGPRETQYF
>few|TRBD1|13|TRBJ1-2|TRBV6-5
TGTGCCAGCAGTCCTAGGGACAGGGATGGCTACACCTTC
CASSPRDRDGYTF
>.|.|16|TRBJ1-2|TRBV12-3/TRBV12-4
TGTGCCAGCAGTTCAAGACAGGCCCTACGAACCTATGGCTACACCTTC
CASSSRQALRTYGYTF
>.|TRBD1|16|TRBJ2-1|TRBV12-3/TRBV12-4
TGTGCCAGCAGTTCGATCCCGACAGGGGGTGAGGATGAGCAGTTCTTC
CASSSIPTGGEDEQFF
>many|TRBD1|15|TRBJ2-3|TRBV5-1
TGCGCCAGCAGTACTACAGGGGGCTACACAGATACGCAGTATTTT
CASSTTGGYTDTQYF
>.|TRBD1|13|TRBJ1-2|TRBV6-1
TGTGCCAGCAGTGTAACAGGGGTCACAGGCTACACCTTC
CASSVTGVTGYTF
>few|.|15|TRBJ2-5|TRBV30
TGTGCCTGGAGCCCACACTCTGGCGGCCAAGAGACCCAGTACTTC
CAWSPHSGGQETQYF
>many|TRBD1|14|TRBJ2-3|TRBV5-5
TGTGCCAGCAGCTTGTTGACAGGGGGCGATACGCAGTATTTT
CASSLLTGGDTQYF
>few|.|14|TRBJ1-2|TRBV7-9
TGTGCCAGCAGCTTAATTTCGAGGGACTATGGCTACACCTTC
CASSLISRDYGYTF
>.|.|13|TRBJ2-3|TRBV29-1
TGCAGCGTTGAAATCCGGGTTTCATATACGCAGTATTTT
CSVEIRVSYTQYF
>.|.|13|TRBJ2-2|TRBV14
TGTGCCAGCAGCCTTCAAAAAACCGGGGAGCTGTTTTTT
CASSLQKTGELFF
>few|.|15|TRBJ1-4|TRBV5-1
TGCGCCAGCAGCTTATCTACGGCGCCGGGGAAAAAACTGTTTTTT
CASSLSTAPGKKLFF
>many|TRBD1|14|TRBJ1-1|TRBV2
TGTGCCAGCAGCCGGACAGGGTCAGCTACTGAAGCTTTCTTT
CASSRTGSATEAFF
>few|.|17|TRBJ2-2|TRBV5-1
TGCGCCAGCAGCTTGGCCGGCGGAAACAATGACACCGGGGAGCTGTTTTTT
CASSLAGGNNDTGELFF
>few|TRBD2|14|TRBJ2-5|TRBV9
TGTGCCAGCAGCGTAGGCGGGGGGGCAGAGACCCAGTACTTC
CASSVGGGAETQYF
>many|TRBD1|16|TRBJ2-5|TRBV5-1
TGCGCCAGCAGCTCTACCGGGACAGGGCAACAAGAGACCCAGTACTTC
CASSSTGTGQQETQYF